One TCR beta chain is described in this entry. These data come from a study of blood T cell repertoires in COVID-19. Study context: From the United States, Italy and Spain came samples of acute and convalescent COVID-19.

Per the authors' pipeline: Reference gene primer amplification gave nucleated cell count estimates. Using immunoSEQ multiplex PCR, the repertoire was profiled, and TCRdb retains in-frame clones only, with some absent. V and J calls and clone size come straight from that table; D and trimming were deduced from the DNA. Here the sample spans around 140,000 clones, around 89% being singletons. The length of the CDR3 is 14 residues. Trimming at V came to 5 bases and at J to 10 bases, leaving 8 bases not matched to a gene. Per the germline V gene, CDR1 is SNHLY and CDR2 is FYNNEI. This clonotype was obtained from a man between 50 and 59 years old with acute or convalescent COVID-19. Input material: peripheral blood. The V and J genes are TRBV2 and TRBJ1-6; 7 bases are shared with TRBD1. Here the CDR3 DNA reads TGTGCCAGCAGTAAGCAGGGGGTGGGATCACCCCTCCACTTT. Translated: CASSKQGVGSPLHF.